This T cell receptor beta chain was sequenced during a study of early T cells in non-severe SARS-CoV-2 infection. Across the whole study: Unsorted whole-blood RNA was sequenced in bulk, leaving chains unpaired. Points from the study as a whole: Matching against VDJdb likely underestimated virus-specific expansions, favoring anti-spike CD8.

This clonotype was counted at least ten times. The antigen remains unidentified. Between the trimmed V and J ends, which lost 0 bases and 1 base, there was a span of 12 bases. This CDR3 spans 16 amino acids. Looked up from germline, CDR1 is LNHNV and CDR2 is YYDKDF (reference sequence). The TCR library protocol was used to attach unique molecular identifiers. These identifiers were attached to individual cDNA molecules. MiXCR was run by TCRdb on the 5' RACE reads, yielding one entry per CDR3 protein. The repertoire holds roughly 26,000 distinct CDR3 sequences, less than 5% seen once, with 6.2% in the top ten.

Sequencing was carried out using whole blood. The chain recombines TRBV15 with TRBJ1-1; unclear D gene. The sequence was collected from an adult who was a healthcare worker with PCR-confirmed SARS-CoV-2 infection or an uninfected control (not recorded which). In DNA, the CDR3 is TGTGCCACCAGCAGAGATCGAAGGAGTTCGAACACTGAAGCTTTCTTT. The encoded protein is CATSRDRRSSNTEAFF.